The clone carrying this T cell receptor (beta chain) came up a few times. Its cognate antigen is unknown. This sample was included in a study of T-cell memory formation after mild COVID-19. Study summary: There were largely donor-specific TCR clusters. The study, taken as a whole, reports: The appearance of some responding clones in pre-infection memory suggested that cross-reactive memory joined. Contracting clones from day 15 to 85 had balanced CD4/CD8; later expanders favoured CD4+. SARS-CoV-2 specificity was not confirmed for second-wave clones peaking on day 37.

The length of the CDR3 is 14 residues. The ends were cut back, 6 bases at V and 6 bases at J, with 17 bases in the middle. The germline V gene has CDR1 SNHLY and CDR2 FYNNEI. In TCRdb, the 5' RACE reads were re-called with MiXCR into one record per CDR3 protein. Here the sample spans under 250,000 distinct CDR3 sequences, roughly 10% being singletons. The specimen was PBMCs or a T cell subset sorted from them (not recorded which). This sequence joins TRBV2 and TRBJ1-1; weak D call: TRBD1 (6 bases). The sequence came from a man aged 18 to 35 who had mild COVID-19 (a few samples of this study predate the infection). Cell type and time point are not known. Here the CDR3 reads CASSRQVSGSEAFF. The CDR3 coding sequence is TGTGCCAGCAGCCGACAGGTGTCCGGGTCTGAAGCTTTCTTT.